Shown below are 32 T cell receptor beta chains from a single sample sequenced in a study of radiotherapy plus CTLA-4 blockade in lung cancer. Libraries were prepared by immunoSEQ multiplex PCR; TCRdb keeps only in-frame clonotypes and omits some of them. The sample records 45,000 to 75,000 clones, 70% to 80% being singletons. Sample: peripheral blood, taken from a patient treated with radiotherapy plus ipilimumab. These receptors were collected from a human donor with non-small cell lung cancer who had a partial response to radiotherapy plus ipilimumab.

The V gene is TRBV29-1, the J gene TRBJ1-2; D is possibly TRBD1 (6 bases). The germline V gene encodes CDR1 SQVTM and CDR2 ANQGSEA. CDR3 length: 13 amino acids. Trimming took 7 bases from V and 1 from J, leaving 13 bases between them. This CDR3 reads CSAPDSLNYGYTF. The CDR3 DNA reads as TGCAGCGCTCCGGACAGCCTTAACTATGGCTACACCTTC.

The chain has TRBV9 and TRBJ2-7; 7 bases match TRBD1. The germline gives CDR1 SGDLS, CDR2 YYNGEE. V was pared by 4 bases and J by 0 bases, with 7 bases of the junction left unmatched. The CDR3 sequence is 15 residues long. The CDR3 loop is CASSQGGAGSYEQYF. CDR3 in DNA: TGTGCCAGCAGCCAAGGGGGCGCGGGCTCCTACGAGCAGTACTTC.

The chain combines TRBV11-2 with TRBJ2-3; 9 bases map to TRBD2. Germline V gene data show CDR1 as SGHAT and CDR2 as FQNNGV. V was clipped by 0 bases and J by 1 base; unmatched bases: 5. The CDR3 consists of 17 residues. CDR3 nucleotides: TGTGCCAGCAGCTTAGAGTTAGCGGGGGAGGGCACAGATACGCAGTATTTT. As protein: CASSLELAGEGTDTQYF.

The gene calls are TRBV5-1 and TRBJ2-2; a possible D gene is TRBD1 (6 bases). Germline V gene sequence: CDR1 SGHRS, CDR2 YFSETQ. V was trimmed by 6 bases and J by 2 bases, leaving 11 bases between them. The CDR3 runs to 14 residues. CDR3 protein: CASKSGANTGELFF. Written as DNA, the CDR3 is TGCGCCAGCAAATCAGGGGCTAACACCGGGGAGCTGTTTTTT.

The chain carries TRBV10-3 and TRBJ1-2; 7 bases fit TRBD1. Germline V CDR1 and CDR2: ENHRY, SYGVKD. The CDR3 covers 13 residues. Trimming at V came to 3 bases and at J to 4 bases, leaving 2 bases not matched to a gene. The CDR3 DNA reads TGTGCCATCAGTGAAGGGACAGTCTATGGCTACACCTTC. Protein sequence: CAISEGTVYGYTF.

The CDR3 spells CASSLQGIPGELFF. The DNA for the CDR3 is TGTGCCAGCAGCCTACAGGGAATCCCCGGGGAGCTGTTTTTT. The V call is TRBV7-7, the J call TRBJ2-2, with a possible D match to TRBD1 (6 bases). The CDR3 sequence is 14 residues long. Per the germline V gene, CDR1 is SSHAT and CDR2 is FNYEAQ (reference sequence). V was clipped by 5 bases and J by 6 bases, with 13 bases between them.

This sequence joins TRBV2 and TRBJ1-1; TRBD1 aligns across 8 bases. The V segment lost 8 bases and the J segment 1 base; nucleotides outside the gene matches: 6. The CDR3 contains 14 residues. Germline CDR1 and CDR2: SNHLY and FYNNEI. In DNA form, the CDR3 reads TGTGCCAGCCGGCCCAGGGGGCCGAACACTGAAGCTTTCTTT. This codes for CASRPRGPNTEAFF.

This clone was counted a few times. This chain links TRBV7-2 with TRBJ2-7; D gene uncertain. Germline lookup yields CDR1 SGHTA and CDR2 FQGNSA. The CDR3 contains 13 residues. The V gene lost 5 bases and the J gene lost 1 base, with 9 bases spanning the gap. Here the CDR3 DNA reads TGTGCCAGCAGCCAACAGAGATCCTACGAGCAGTACTTC. It translates to CASSQQRSYEQYF.

The chain has TRBV5-1 and TRBJ1-2; 7 bases are a match to TRBD1. Germline values: CDR1 SGHRS, CDR2 YFSETQ. This CDR3 comprises 13 residues. V lost 4 bases and J lost 2; bases outside the gene matches: 2. CDR3 nucleotides: TGCGCCAGCAGCCCAGGGGGAAACTATGGCTACACCTTC. Translated, it gives CASSPGGNYGYTF.

This clone was observed a few times. The chain carries TRBV9 and TRBJ1-3, with D uncertain. The CDR3 has 16 amino acids. CDR1 is SGDLS and CDR2 is YYNGEE in the germline V gene. Trimming took 0 bases from V and 1 from J, leaving 11 bases between them. In nucleotides, the CDR3 is TGTGCCAGCAGCGTAGACCCCGGGAGGTCTGGAAACACCATATATTTT. Translated, it gives CASSVDPGRSGNTIYF.

The J gene is TRBJ2-4, the V gene TRBV19, with 14 bases fitting TRBD2. Per the germline V gene, CDR1 is LNHDA and CDR2 is SQIVND (reference sequence). CDR3 length equals 19 residues. The junction had 4 bases not matched to a gene; V was cut back by 0 bases and J by 0 bases. The CDR3 here is CASSIDGTSGGVAKNIQYF. The DNA of the CDR3 is TGTGCCAGTAGTATAGATGGGACTAGCGGGGGCGTAGCCAAAAACATTCAGTACTTC. Complete variable domain (other parts from reference TRBV19 and TRBJ2-4): DGGITQSPKYLFRKEGQNVTLSCEQNLNHDAMYWYRQDPGQGLRLIYYSQIVNDFQKGDIAEGYSVSREKKESFPLTVTSAQKNPTAFYLCASSIDGTSGGVAKNIQYFGAGTRLSVL.

About this clone itself: Relative to the germline gene, one junction end is altered; a read error may explain this. The chain has TRBV5-1 and TRBJ1-4, with TRBD1 as a possible D gene (6 bases). CDR1 SGHRS and CDR2 YFSETQ come from the germline V gene. The CDR3 spans 14 residues. The CDR3 bases are TGCGCCAGCACCCCCGAGGGGGTAAATGAAAAACTGCTTTTT. Translating it yields CASTPEGVNEKLLF.

The gene calls are TRBV7-9 and TRBJ2-7, with 7 bases fitting TRBD1. Germline V gene sequence: CDR1 SEHNR, CDR2 FQNEAQ (reference sequence). The V gene end was trimmed by 5 bases and the J gene end by 2 bases; junction bases not matched to a gene: 15. The CDR3 consists of 17 residues. This CDR3 reads CASSPPVGGKKAYEQYF. CDR3 DNA: TGTGCCAGCAGCCCCCCCGTAGGGGGCAAAAAGGCCTACGAGCAGTACTTC.

The genes are TRBV5-6 and TRBJ1-1, with D perhaps matching TRBD1 (5 bases). The CDR3 runs 13 residues. The ends were cut back, 4 bases at V and 3 bases at J, with 10 bases in the middle. In germline, CDR1 is SGHDT, CDR2 YYEEEE. CDR3 sequence reads: CASSPGTYTEAFF. For the CDR3, the DNA is TGTGCCAGCAGCCCTGGGACTTACACTGAAGCTTTCTTT.

This clone was detected only once. For the CDR3, the DNA is TGTGCCACCGGGGGGACCGAGTTAGCTAACTATGGCTACACCTTC. It yields the protein CATGGTELANYGYTF. The chain is built from TRBV7-9 and TRBJ1-2; tentative D call: TRBD1 (5 bases). Germline CDR1 reads SEHNR; CDR2 reads FQNEAQ (reference sequence). Trimming left V 10 bases short and J 0 bases short, with 18 bases between. The CDR3 is made up of 15 amino acids.

The chain has TRBV5-6 and TRBJ2-2, with 10 nucleotides matching TRBD1. CDR3 length equals 16 residues. The V gene end was trimmed by 3 bases and the J gene end by 2 bases; junction bases not matched to a gene: 4. Germline loops: CDR1 SGHDT, CDR2 YYEEEE. CDR3 bases: TGTGCCAGCAGCTGGGGGACAGGGGTCAACACCGGGGAGCTGTTTTTT. Amino acids: CASSWGTGVNTGELFF.

Here the CDR3 DNA reads TGTGCCAGCAGCTTTTCCGGGAGCTTGAACACTGAAGCTTTCTTT. Residues: CASSFSGSLNTEAFF. This rearrangement joins TRBV11-1 to TRBJ1-1; D unresolved. Trimming stripped 3 bases from V and 0 bases from J, with 11 bases between. The CDR3 runs 15 residues. Germline V gene sequence: CDR1 SGHAT, CDR2 FQDESV (reference sequence).

V gene TRBV6-1 combines with J gene TRBJ2-7; the match to TRBD1 covers 8 bases. This CDR3 region has 13 residues. Germline assignment: CDR1 MNHNS and CDR2 SASEGT. J was trimmed by 2 bases and V by 6 bases; bases with no gene match: 3. DNA of the CDR3: TGTGCCAGCAGGGGGACAGGTGCCTACGAGCAGTACTTC. It translates to CASRGTGAYEQYF.

The chain couples TRBV20-1 to TRBJ2-3; no reliable D call. This CDR3 has 11 amino acids. CDR1 and CDR2 (germline): DFQATT, SNEGSKA (reference sequence). Trimming removed 5 bases at V and 5 bases at J, with 8 bases between. CDR3 in DNA: TGCAGTGCTGTCGTCGGAGATACGCAGTATTTT. Amino acids: CSAVVGDTQYF.

The rearrangement joins TRBV7-8 to TRBJ2-3; tentatively, D is TRBD1 (6 bases). Trimming removed 2 bases at V and 3 bases at J, with 12 bases between. Per germline, CDR1 SGHVS and CDR2 FQNEAQ. CDR3 length: 15 residues. DNA of the CDR3: TGTGCCAGCAGCTTACCCGACAGGCTAACAGATACGCAGTATTTT. Protein sequence: CASSLPDRLTDTQYF.

The rearrangement uses TRBV7-3 and TRBJ2-5; 11 bases are shared with TRBD2. CDR3 length: 16 amino acids. Trimming at V came to 3 bases and at J to 2 bases, leaving 5 bases not matched to a gene. Germline V gene data show CDR1 as SGHTA and CDR2 as FQGTGA. CDR3 coding DNA: TGTGCCAGCAGCTTGGGAATAGCGGGGGGGCAAGAGACCCAGTACTTC. Encoded protein: CASSLGIAGGQETQYF.

V gene TRBV27 combines with J gene TRBJ2-5; 9 bases agree with TRBD1. CDR3 length: 19 residues. The trim removed 6 bases at V and 5 bases at J, leaving 22 bases unmatched. Germline lookup yields CDR1 MNHEY and CDR2 SMNVEV (reference sequence). CDR3 region: CASSPGRSPGTGMAETQYF. The CDR3 DNA is TGTGCCAGCAGCCCAGGACGGTCCCCTGGGACAGGGATGGCGGAGACCCAGTACTTC.

The chain links TRBV5-1 to TRBJ2-5, with TRBD1 matching over 12 bases. The V gene's germline CDR1 is SGHRS and CDR2 YFSETQ. V shed 4 bases, J shed 4 bases, and the junction held 8 bases outside the gene matches. This CDR3 contains 16 residues. The CDR3 coding sequence is TGCGCCAGCAGCCCTGGGGACAGGGGGCCGGGAGAGACCCAGTACTTC. Translated, it gives CASSPGDRGPGETQYF.

The V gene is TRBV27, the J gene TRBJ1-6; TRBD1 agrees at 7 bases. This CDR3 region has 16 residues. Germline V gene lookup returns CDR1 MNHEY and CDR2 SMNVEV (reference sequence). V shed 6 bases and J 7 bases; nucleotides not matched to a gene: 12. The CDR3 is CASRASGGGANSPLHF. DNA for the CDR3: TGTGCCAGCAGGGCTTCGGGAGGGGGCGCAAATTCACCCCTCCACTTT.

The chain links TRBV7-2 to TRBJ2-3; D perhaps matches TRBD2 (6 bases). CDR1 and CDR2 from the germline V gene are SGHTA and FQGNSA. This CDR3 is built from 15 residues. Deletions cut 4 bases from V and 0 bases from J, with 11 bases between. The CDR3 coding sequence is TGTGCCAGCAGCTCGGGAGTGACAAGCACAGATACGCAGTATTTT. As protein: CASSSGVTSTDTQYF.

This chain joins TRBV18 and TRBJ2-1; TRBD1 might be the D (5 bases). This CDR3 has 17 amino acids. The V gene's germline CDR1 is KGHSH and CDR2 LQKENI. Trimming cost V 5 bases and J 0 bases, with 17 bases left between them. Here the CDR3 DNA reads TGTGCCAGCTCAAAGGGGCTGAGGATAAGCTCCTACAATGAGCAGTTCTTC. It yields the protein CASSKGLRISSYNEQFF.

V and J are TRBV7-3 and TRBJ2-2, with 8 bases matching TRBD2. After removal of 4 bases from V and 5 bases from J, the junction contained 9 bases not matched to a gene. This CDR3 region has 16 residues. Germline V CDR1 and CDR2: SGHTA, FQGTGA. In DNA form, the CDR3 reads TGTGCCAGCAGCTCCCCCGGGGGGGCCGGAACCGGGGAGCTGTTTTTT. Its translation: CASSSPGGAGTGELFF.

This chain connects TRBV28 to TRBJ1-2, with a tentative D call TRBD1 (6 bases). The CDR3 extends over 13 amino acids. From germline, CDR1 is MDHEN and CDR2 SYDVKM. Trimming took off 2 bases at V and 10 bases at J, with 14 bases between the two ends. Written as DNA, the CDR3 is TGTGCCAGCAGTTTAACAGGGTGGGGCGACTACACCTTC. As protein: CASSLTGWGDYTF.

The chain joins TRBV10-3 to TRBJ1-2; TRBD1 is a possible D gene (6 bases). V shed 4 bases and J shed 3 bases, with 12 bases lying between them. The germline V gene has CDR1 ENHRY and CDR2 SYGVKD. This CDR3 has 14 residues. DNA for the CDR3: TGTGCCATCAGTGGGGCGGACAGTTACTATGGCTACACCTTC. Protein sequence: CAISGADSYYGYTF.

As concerns this clone: This sample also contains other DNA sequences that code for the same CDR3. V is TRBV6-5 and J is TRBJ2-7; perhaps TRBD1 as D (6 bases). The CDR3 spans 14 residues. Trimming took 6 bases from V and 5 from J, leaving 17 bases between them. Per germline, CDR1 MNHEY and CDR2 SVGAGI. The CDR3 DNA reads as TGTGCCAGCAGCCCTGAAGGCAGGGGAGACGAGCAGTACTTC. Translation: CASSPEGRGDEQYF.

This clone came up once. V usage is TRBV28 and J usage is TRBJ1-5; 8 bases line up with TRBD1. Germline V lookup: CDR1 MDHEN, CDR2 SYDVKM. The V gene end was trimmed by 2 bases and the J gene end by 5 bases; junction bases not matched to a gene: 2. This CDR3 contains 14 residues. CDR3: CASSLDRGDQPQHF. CDR3 bases: TGTGCCAGCAGTTTAGACAGGGGCGATCAGCCCCAGCATTTT.

This clone was observed a handful of times. The chain links TRBV10-3 to TRBJ2-7, with a tentative D call TRBD2 (5 bases). With 7 bases removed from V and 3 bases from J, the gap between germline ends came to 16 bases. Germline assignment: CDR1 ENHRY and CDR2 SYGVKD. The CDR3 is made up of 14 amino acids. The CDR3 is CAIKPRTESYEQYF. As DNA, the CDR3 is TGTGCCATCAAGCCTCGGACTGAAAGCTACGAGCAGTACTTC.